Described below is a single T cell receptor beta chain sequence and its context. At one of its ends the junction is not consistent with the germline gene, which may arise from a read error. The CDR3 totals 15 residues. Germline CDR1 and CDR2: SGHVS and FNYEAQ. TCRdb recomputed calls from the RT-PCR reads with MiXCR, one row per CDR3 protein. Of about 700,000 distinct CDR3 sequences in the sample, 11% to 15% were seen once. The chain carries TRBV7-6 and TRBJ2-1, with TRBD2 matching 9 bases. This clonotype was sampled from a female donor in good health, serving as a healthy control. What was sequenced was memory CD4+ T cells from blood. Here the CDR3 DNA reads TGTGCCAGCCGCTTAAGTACCCTAGCGGGGCTAGAGCAGTTCTTC. Translation gives CASRLSTLAGLEQFF.